Included here is one T cell receptor (beta chain) sequence, with context. No antigen is known for it. Germline values: CDR1 MNHEY, CDR2 SMNVEV (reference sequence). J gave up 2 bases and V 6 bases, and 9 bases lay outside the gene matches. This CDR3 has 15 amino acids. Repertoires were generated with immunoSEQ multiplex PCR, while TCRdb's copy carries only in-frame clones and drops some. The data hold fewer than 35,000 clones, with over 65% observed a single time. The data belong to a study of a mutant IDH1 vaccine in newly diagnosed glioma. The time point: week 35, safety follow-up. The content of each vaccine dose was 300 ug of mutant IDH1 20-mer peptide, and topical imiquimod accompanied it.

The clonotype was recovered from a woman in her thirties or forties with glioma. The chain is built from TRBV27 and TRBJ1-1; 7 bases are shared with TRBD1. This specimen was PBMCs, taken from a glioma patient whose treatment included an IDH1 peptide vaccine. CDR3 in amino acids: CASRVPGGGNTEAFF. The CDR3 DNA follows: TGTGCCAGCAGGGTTCCAGGGGGGGGTAACACTGAAGCTTTCTTT.